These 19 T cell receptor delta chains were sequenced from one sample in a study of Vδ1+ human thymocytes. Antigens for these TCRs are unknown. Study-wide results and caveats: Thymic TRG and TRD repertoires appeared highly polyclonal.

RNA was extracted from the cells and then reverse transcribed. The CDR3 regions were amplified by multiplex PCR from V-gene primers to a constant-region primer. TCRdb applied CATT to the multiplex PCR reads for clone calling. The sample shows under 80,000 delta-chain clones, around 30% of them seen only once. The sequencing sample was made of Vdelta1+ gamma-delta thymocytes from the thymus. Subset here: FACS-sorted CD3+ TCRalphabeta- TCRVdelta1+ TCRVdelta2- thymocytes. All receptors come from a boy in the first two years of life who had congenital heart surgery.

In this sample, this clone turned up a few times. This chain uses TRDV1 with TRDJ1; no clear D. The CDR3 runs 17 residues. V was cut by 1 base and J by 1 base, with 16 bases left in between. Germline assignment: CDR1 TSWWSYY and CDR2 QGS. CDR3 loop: CALGEPASSGGTDKLIF. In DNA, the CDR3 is TGTGCTCTTGGGGAACCGGCCTCCTCGGGCGGCACCGATAAACTCATCTTT.

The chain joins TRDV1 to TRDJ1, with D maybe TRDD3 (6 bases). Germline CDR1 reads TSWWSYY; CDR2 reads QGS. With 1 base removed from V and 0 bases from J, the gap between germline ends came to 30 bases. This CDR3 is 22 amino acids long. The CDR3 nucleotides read TGTGCTCTTGGGGAACATCTTCCCTACGGGTACTGGGCATCCCCCCACACCGATAAACTCATCTTT. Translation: CALGEHLPYGYWASPHTDKLIF.

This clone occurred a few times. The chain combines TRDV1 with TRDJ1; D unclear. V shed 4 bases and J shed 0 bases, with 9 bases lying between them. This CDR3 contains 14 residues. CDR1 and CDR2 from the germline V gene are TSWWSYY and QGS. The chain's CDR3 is CALGGRSYTDKLIF. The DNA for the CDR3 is TGTGCTCTTGGGGGTCGCAGCTACACCGATAAACTCATCTTT.

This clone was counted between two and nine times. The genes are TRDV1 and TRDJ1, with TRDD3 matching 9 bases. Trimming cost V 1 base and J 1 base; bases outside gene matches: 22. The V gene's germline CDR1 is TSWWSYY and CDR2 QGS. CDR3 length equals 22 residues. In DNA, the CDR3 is TGTGCTCTTGGGGAACCAGTACTACGTCTGGGGGATCCCTTCTACATCACCGATAAACTCATCTTT. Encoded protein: CALGEPVLRLGDPFYITDKLIF.

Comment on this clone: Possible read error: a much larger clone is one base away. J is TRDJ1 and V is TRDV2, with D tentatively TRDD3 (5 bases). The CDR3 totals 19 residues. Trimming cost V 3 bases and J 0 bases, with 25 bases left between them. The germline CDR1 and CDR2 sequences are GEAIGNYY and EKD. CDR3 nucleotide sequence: TGTGCCTGTGACGCAAGTAGTCTCTGGGCCCCGACGGACACCGATAAACTCATCTTT. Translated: CACDASSLWAPTDTDKLIF.

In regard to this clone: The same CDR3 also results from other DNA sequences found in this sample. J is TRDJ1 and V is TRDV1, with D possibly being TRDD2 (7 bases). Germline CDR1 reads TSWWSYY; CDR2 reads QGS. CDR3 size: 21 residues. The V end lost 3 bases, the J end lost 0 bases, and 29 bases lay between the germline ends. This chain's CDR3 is CALGDLFPTRYGTRYTDKLIF. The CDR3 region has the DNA TGTGCTCTTGGGGACCTCTTTCCTACGCGATACGGCACGCGGTACACCGATAAACTCATCTTT.

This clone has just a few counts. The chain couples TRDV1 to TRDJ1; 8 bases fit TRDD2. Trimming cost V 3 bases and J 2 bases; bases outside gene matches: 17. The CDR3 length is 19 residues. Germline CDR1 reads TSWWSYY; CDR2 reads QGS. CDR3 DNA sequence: TGTGCTCTTGGGGATAGCCTTCCTAATATACAGATTAAGACCGATAAACTCATCTTT. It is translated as CALGDSLPNIQIKTDKLIF.

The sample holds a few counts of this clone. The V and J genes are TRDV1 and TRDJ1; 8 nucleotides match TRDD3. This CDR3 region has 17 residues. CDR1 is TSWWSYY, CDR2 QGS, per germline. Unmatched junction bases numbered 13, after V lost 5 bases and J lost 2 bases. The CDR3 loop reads CALGPLNWGPPTDKLIF. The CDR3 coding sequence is TGTGCTCTTGGGCCTTTAAACTGGGGGCCTCCGACCGATAAACTCATCTTT.

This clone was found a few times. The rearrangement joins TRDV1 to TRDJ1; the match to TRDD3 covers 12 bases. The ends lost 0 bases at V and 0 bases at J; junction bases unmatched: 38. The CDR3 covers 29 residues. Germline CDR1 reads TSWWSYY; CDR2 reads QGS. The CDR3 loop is CALGELERQSLRVRLYWGILRGYTDKLIF. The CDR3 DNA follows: TGTGCTCTTGGGGAACTAGAACGGCAGTCCCTACGTGTACGGCTGTACTGGGGGATACTCAGGGGGTACACCGATAAACTCATCTTT.

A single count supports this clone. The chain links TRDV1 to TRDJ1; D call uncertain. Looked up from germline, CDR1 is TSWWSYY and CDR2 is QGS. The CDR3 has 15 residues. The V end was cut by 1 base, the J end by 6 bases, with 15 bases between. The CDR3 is CALGEPRSGGNKLIF. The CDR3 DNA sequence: TGTGCTCTTGGGGAACCGCGCTCGGGTGGCAATAAACTCATCTTT.

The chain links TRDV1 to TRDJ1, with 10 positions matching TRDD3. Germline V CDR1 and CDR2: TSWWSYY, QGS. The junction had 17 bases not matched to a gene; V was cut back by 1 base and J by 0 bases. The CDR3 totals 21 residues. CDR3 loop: CALGEPASLGGGYAYTDKLIF. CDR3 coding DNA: TGTGCTCTTGGGGAACCAGCATCCCTCGGAGGGGGATACGCTTACACCGATAAACTCATCTTT.

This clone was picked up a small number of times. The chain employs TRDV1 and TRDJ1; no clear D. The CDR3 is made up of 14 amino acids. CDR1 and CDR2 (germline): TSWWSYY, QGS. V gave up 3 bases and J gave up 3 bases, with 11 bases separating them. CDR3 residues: CALGDQPYADKLIF. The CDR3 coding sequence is TGTGCTCTTGGGGACCAACCCTATGCCGATAAACTCATCTTT.

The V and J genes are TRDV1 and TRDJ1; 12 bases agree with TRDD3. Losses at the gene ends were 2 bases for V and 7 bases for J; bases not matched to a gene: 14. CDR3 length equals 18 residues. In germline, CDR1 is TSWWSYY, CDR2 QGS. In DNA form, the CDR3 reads TGTGCTCTTGGGGAATTGCCCTTTAGGTACTGGGGGATACCTAAACTCATCTTT. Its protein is CALGELPFRYWGIPKLIF.

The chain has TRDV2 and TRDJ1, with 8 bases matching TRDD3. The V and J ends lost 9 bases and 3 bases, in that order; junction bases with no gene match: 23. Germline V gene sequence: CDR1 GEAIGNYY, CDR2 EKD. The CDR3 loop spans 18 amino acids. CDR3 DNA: TGTGCCCGTGCCACTTCCCTACTGGGGGTTCGGATCGCCGATAAACTCATCTTT. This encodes CARATSLLGVRIADKLIF.

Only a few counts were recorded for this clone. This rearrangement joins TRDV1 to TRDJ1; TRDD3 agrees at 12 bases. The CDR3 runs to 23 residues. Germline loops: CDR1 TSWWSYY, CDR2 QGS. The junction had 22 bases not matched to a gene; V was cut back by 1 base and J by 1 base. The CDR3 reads CALGEHSTSPHWGILAGTDKLIF. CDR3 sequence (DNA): TGTGCTCTTGGGGAACACTCTACGAGTCCCCACTGGGGGATACTGGCAGGCACCGATAAACTCATCTTT.

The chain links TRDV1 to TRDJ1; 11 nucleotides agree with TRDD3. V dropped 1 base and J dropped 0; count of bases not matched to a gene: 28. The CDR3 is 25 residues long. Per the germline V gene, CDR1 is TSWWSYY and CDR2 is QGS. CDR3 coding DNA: TGTGCTCTTGGGGAACCTTCCTACAAAATCATGGGGGATACGCGGAGGATCGTGTACACCGATAAACTCATCTTT. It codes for CALGEPSYKIMGDTRRIVYTDKLIF.

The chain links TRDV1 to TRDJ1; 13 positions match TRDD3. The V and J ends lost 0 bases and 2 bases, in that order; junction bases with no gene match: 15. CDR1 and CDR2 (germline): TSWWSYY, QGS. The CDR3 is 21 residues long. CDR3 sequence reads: CALGELPFLKYWGIRTDKLIF. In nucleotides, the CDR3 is TGTGCTCTTGGGGAACTCCCCTTCCTCAAGTACTGGGGGATACGAACCGATAAACTCATCTTT.

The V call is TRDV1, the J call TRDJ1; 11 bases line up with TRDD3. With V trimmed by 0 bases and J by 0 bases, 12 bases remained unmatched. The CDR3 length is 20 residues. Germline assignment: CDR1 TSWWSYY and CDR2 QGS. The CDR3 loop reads CALGELFVLGDIQYTDKLIF. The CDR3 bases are TGTGCTCTTGGGGAACTCTTTGTACTGGGGGATATACAGTACACCGATAAACTCATCTTT.

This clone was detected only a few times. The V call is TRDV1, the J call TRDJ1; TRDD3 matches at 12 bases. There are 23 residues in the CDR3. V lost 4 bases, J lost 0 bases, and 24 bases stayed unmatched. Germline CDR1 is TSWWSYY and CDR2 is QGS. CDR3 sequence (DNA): TGTGCTCTTGGGGCCCGACCTTCCTTTGATTACTGGGGGATACTCCCCAACACCGATAAACTCATCTTT. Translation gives CALGARPSFDYWGILPNTDKLIF.